Shown below are 28 T cell receptor beta chains from a single sample sequenced in a study of control samples from healthy donors and cancer patients. Using immunoSEQ multiplex PCR, the repertoire was profiled, and TCRdb retains in-frame clones only, with some absent. The sample has 150,000 or so clones, 94% seen once. The material sequenced was blood. Every receptor here comes from a man aged 40-49 years in good health.

The V gene is TRBV6-5, the J gene TRBJ1-4; 10 bases align to TRBD1. The CDR3 sequence is 13 residues long. Germline CDR1 and CDR2: MNHEY and SVGAGI. J lost 7 bases, V lost 7 bases, and 3 bases had no gene match. In nucleotides, the CDR3 is TGTGCCAGCACCGGGACAGGGGTTGAAAAACTGTTTTTT. Translating gives CASTGTGVEKLFF.

This clone was observed a single time. The rearrangement links TRBV6-5 to TRBJ2-1; D is unresolved. The V gene's germline CDR1 is MNHEY and CDR2 SVGAGI. CDR3 length: 14 amino acids. Trimming stripped 0 bases from V and 4 bases from J, with 7 bases between. CDR3 coding DNA: TGTGCCAGCAGTTACTCAGGGTCGTACAATGAGCAGTTCTTC. This translates into CASSYSGSYNEQFF.

V usage is TRBV9 and J usage is TRBJ1-1, with 10 bases identical to TRBD1. The germline V gene has CDR1 SGDLS and CDR2 YYNGEE. CDR3 length: 16 residues. V dropped 4 bases and J dropped 4; count of bases not matched to a gene: 10. The CDR3 nucleotides read TGTGCCAGCAGCTCTGCCGGGACAGGGGTGTTCACTGAAGCTTTCTTT. Translation gives CASSSAGTGVFTEAFF.

The chain is built from TRBV9 and TRBJ1-1; TRBD1 agrees at 7 bases. V lost 4 bases to trimming and J lost 4 bases; unmatched junction nucleotides: 10. From germline, CDR1 is SGDLS and CDR2 YYNGEE. CDR3 length equals 15 residues. CDR3 residues: CASSRATGVGTEAFF. CDR3 nucleotide sequence: TGTGCCAGCAGCCGAGCTACAGGGGTGGGCACTGAAGCTTTCTTT.

The V and J genes are TRBV6-4 and TRBJ2-4; no reliable D call. Trimming pared 4 bases from V and 0 bases from J, leaving 16 bases between. Germline CDR1 MRHNA, CDR2 SNTAGT. CDR3 length: 17 residues. The CDR3 bases are TGTGCCAGCAGTGGAAGGTTTAGGAATCTAGCCAAAAACATTCAGTACTTC. Protein product: CASSGRFRNLAKNIQYF.

This chain connects TRBV7-9 to TRBJ2-6, with D unresolved. V dropped 5 bases and J dropped 2 bases, with 16 bases sitting between them. CDR3 length equals 17 residues. Germline CDR1 reads SEHNR; CDR2 reads FQNEAQ (reference sequence). The CDR3 sequence: CASSRVARLTGANVLTF. CDR3 sequence (DNA): TGTGCCAGCAGCCGCGTCGCCCGTCTTACTGGGGCCAACGTCCTGACTTTC.

The V call is TRBV28, the J call TRBJ1-2; possibly TRBD1 for D (6 bases). V lost 5 bases and J lost 4, with 14 bases in between. The CDR3 sequence is 14 residues long. The germline V gene has CDR1 MDHEN and CDR2 SYDVKM. The CDR3 reads CASSPTGGLYGYTF. DNA of the CDR3: TGTGCCAGCAGTCCTACCGGGGGGCTCTATGGCTACACCTTC.

The V and J genes are TRBV6-5 and TRBJ2-7; 9 nucleotides match TRBD1. J was trimmed by 2 bases and V by 4 bases; bases with no gene match: 3. The CDR3 covers 14 residues. Germline V gives CDR1 MNHEY, CDR2 SVGAGI. The CDR3, as DNA: TGTGCCAGCAGTTTAAGACAGGGGGCCTACGAGCAGTACTTC. Its protein is CASSLRQGAYEQYF.

The V and J genes are TRBV5-1 and TRBJ2-7; 7 nucleotides agree with TRBD2. V trimming: 1 base; J trimming: 1 base; junction bases outside the gene matches: 8. Germline CDR1 and CDR2: SGHRS and YFSETQ. The CDR3 covers 16 residues. DNA for the CDR3: TGCGCCAGCAGCTTGTCGCGGGGGAATCCTTCCTACGAGCAGTACTTC. It encodes CASSLSRGNPSYEQYF. Filled out from reference TRBV5-1 and TRBJ2-7, the complete variable domain reads KAGVTQTPRYLIKTRGQQVTLSCSPISGHRSVSWYQQTPGQGLQFLFEYFSETQRNKGNFPGRFSGRQFSNSRSEMNVSTLELGDSALYLCASSLSRGNPSYEQYFGPGTRLTVT.

In nucleotides, the CDR3 is TGTGCCATCAGTGAGCGAGGGTTGGATGAAAAACTGTTTTTT. It specifies CAISERGLDEKLFF. V and J are TRBV10-3 and TRBJ1-4; unclear D gene. V shed 2 bases and J shed 6 bases, with 10 bases lying between them. Looked up from germline, CDR1 is ENHRY and CDR2 is SYGVKD. This CDR3 contains 14 residues.

CDR3 nucleotides: TGTGCCAGCAGTTACTCGGGGGTGGCCGGGGTCGGCTACACCTTC. It encodes CASSYSGVAGVGYTF. The chain carries TRBV6-5 and TRBJ1-2, with D possibly matching TRBD1 (5 bases). Trimming took off 0 bases at V and 8 bases at J, with 16 bases between the two ends. CDR1 and CDR2 (germline): MNHEY, SVGAGI. The CDR3 loop spans 15 amino acids.

This chain links TRBV29-1 with TRBJ1-2; D is ambiguous. The CDR3 covers 9 residues. The germline gives CDR1 SQVTM, CDR2 ANQGSEA. V gave up 4 bases and J gave up 8 bases, with 5 bases separating them. The CDR3 DNA follows: TGCAGCGTTGTCGACGGCTACACCTTC. Translated, it gives CSVVDGYTF.

The chain is built from TRBV7-9 and TRBJ1-1; D is undetermined. V dropped 5 bases and J dropped 3 bases, with 13 bases sitting between them. Germline-derived CDR1 and CDR2 are SEHNR and FQNEAQ (reference sequence). The CDR3 has 14 residues. The CDR3 protein is CASSLGSADTEAFF. The CDR3 region has the DNA TGTGCCAGCAGCCTAGGTAGCGCGGACACTGAAGCTTTCTTT.

Comment on this clone: The sample holds other DNA sequences that translate to the same CDR3. V is TRBV28 and J is TRBJ1-6, with D unclear. The CDR3 loop spans 13 amino acids. Deletions cut 5 bases from V and 4 bases from J, with 6 bases between. Looked up from germline, CDR1 is MDHEN and CDR2 is SYDVKM. The CDR3 DNA is TGTGCCAGCAGTCCCAGTTATAATTCACCCCTCCACTTT. Its translation is CASSPSYNSPLHF.

The V and J genes are TRBV5-5 and TRBJ1-1; D call uncertain. Trimming took 0 bases from V and 1 from J, leaving 16 bases between them. The CDR3 extends over 17 amino acids. CDR1 SGHKS and CDR2 YYEKEE come from the germline V gene (reference sequence). CDR3 protein: CASSLDSTIPKNTEAFF. CDR3 coding DNA: TGTGCCAGCAGCTTGGATAGCACCATACCAAAGAACACTGAAGCTTTCTTT.

The chain links TRBV28 to TRBJ2-2, with D perhaps matching TRBD2 (5 bases). Germline CDR1 and CDR2: MDHEN and SYDVKM. The CDR3 length is 15 residues. Trimming took off 2 bases at V and 1 base at J, with 8 bases between the two ends. The CDR3 DNA reads as TGTGCCAGCAGTTTACGAGCGGAGAACACCGGGGAGCTGTTTTTT. Its translation is CASSLRAENTGELFF.

DNA for the CDR3: TGTGCCAGCAGACTACACTACGAGCAGTACTTC. Translating gives CASRLHYEQYF. The V call is TRBV28, the J call TRBJ2-7; D uncertain. V was clipped by 6 bases and J by 3 bases, with 6 bases between them. Germline assignment: CDR1 MDHEN and CDR2 SYDVKM. This CDR3 contains 11 residues.

The rearrangement uses TRBV5-8 and TRBJ1-6, with D maybe TRBD1 (6 bases). The V and J ends lost 3 bases and 0 bases respectively, with 10 bases between them. In germline, CDR1 is SGHTS, CDR2 YDEGEE. This CDR3 spans 16 amino acids. CDR3 sequence: CASSSGVSSYNSPLHF. In DNA, the CDR3 is TGTGCCAGCAGCTCAGGGGTCAGCTCCTATAATTCACCCCTCCACTTT.

In its sample, this clone was seen once. CDR3 amino acids: CASSSRGVSRADTQYF. The DNA of the CDR3 is TGTGCCAGCAGTTCCCGCGGGGTTTCGAGGGCAGATACGCAGTATTTT. The chain recombines TRBV6-5 with TRBJ2-3; D is perhaps TRBD2 (6 bases). V dropped 4 bases and J dropped 4 bases, with 18 bases sitting between them. The CDR3 totals 16 residues. Germline CDR1 is MNHEY and CDR2 is SVGAGI.

This clone has just a few counts. This rearrangement joins TRBV6-4 to TRBJ2-3; 8 nucleotides agree with TRBD1. V lost 0 bases, J lost 1 base, and 3 bases stayed unmatched. The CDR3 sequence is 16 residues long. Germline values: CDR1 MRHNA, CDR2 SNTAGT. In DNA, the CDR3 is TGTGCCAGCAGTGACTCGTCGGGACAGGGCACAGATACGCAGTATTTT. Its translation: CASSDSSGQGTDTQYF.

The gene calls are TRBV6-5 and TRBJ2-7, with D possibly being TRBD1 (6 bases). The CDR3 consists of 14 residues. V was cut by 2 bases and J by 3 bases, with 11 bases left in between. The V gene's germline CDR1 is MNHEY and CDR2 SVGAGI. The CDR3: CASSYRGMDYEQYF. CDR3 nucleotide sequence: TGTGCCAGCAGTTACAGGGGGATGGACTACGAGCAGTACTTC.

V usage is TRBV4-1 and J usage is TRBJ1-1; TRBD1 is a possible D gene (5 bases). The V gene's germline CDR1 is MGHRA and CDR2 YSYEKL. This CDR3 spans 16 amino acids. Trimming took off 3 bases at V and 0 bases at J, with 14 bases between the two ends. CDR3 nucleotides: TGCGCCAGCAGCCAGGGGCCGGACCTAATGAACACTGAAGCTTTCTTT. Its translation: CASSQGPDLMNTEAFF.

The chain employs TRBV2 and TRBJ1-4, with 10 bases that match TRBD1. The V segment lost 5 bases and the J segment 7 bases; nucleotides outside the gene matches: 13. Germline lookup yields CDR1 SNHLY and CDR2 FYNNEI. This CDR3 spans 17 amino acids. As DNA, the CDR3 is TGTGCCAGCAGTTCGGGACAGGGGACGTTAGGTTCTGAAAAACTGTTTTTT. This codes for CASSSGQGTLGSEKLFF.

The J gene is TRBJ1-1, the V gene TRBV4-3, with D unresolved. V lost 0 bases to trimming and J lost 6 bases, with 8 bases between them. The CDR3 loop spans 13 amino acids. Germline assignment: CDR1 LGHNA and CDR2 YSLEER. The CDR3 nucleotides are TGCGCCAGCAGCCAAGATAATGGGGCTGAAGCTTTCTTT. The encoded protein is CASSQDNGAEAFF.

The chain uses TRBV7-9 and TRBJ2-2; D remains unclear. The length of the CDR3 is 13 residues. The germline V and J ends were trimmed by 1 base and 3 bases, with 3 bases remaining between them. Germline assignment: CDR1 SEHNR and CDR2 FQNEAQ (reference sequence). The CDR3 bases are TGTGCCAGCAGCTTAGAGGACACCGGGGAGCTGTTTTTT. It codes for CASSLEDTGELFF.

This clone was seen once. CDR3 in DNA: TGTGCCAGCAGTTACGGCGGGGGAGGCACTGAAGCTTTCTTT. It codes for CASSYGGGGTEAFF. The V call is TRBV6-2 or TRBV6-3, the J call TRBJ1-1, with D maybe TRBD1 (5 bases). V was pared by 2 bases and J by 4 bases, with 11 bases between. In germline, CDR1 is MNHEY, CDR2 SVGEGT. This CDR3 is 14 amino acids long.

The genes are TRBV6-1 and TRBJ2-1; no clear D gene. Between the trimmed V and J ends, which lost 2 bases and 6 bases, there was a span of 26 bases. The CDR3 loop spans 19 amino acids. Per germline, CDR1 MNHNS and CDR2 SASEGT. In DNA, the CDR3 is TGTGCCAGCAGTGAATCTGGACGGACGCTAGTACTTTCTCCCAATGAGCAGTTCTTC. Translated, it gives CASSESGRTLVLSPNEQFF.

V usage is TRBV6-2 or TRBV6-3 and J usage is TRBJ2-7; D not resolved. Trimming left V 2 bases short and J 2 bases short, with 7 bases between. This CDR3 has 13 residues. The V gene's germline CDR1 is MNHEY and CDR2 SVGEGT. The CDR3: CASSYGLTYEQYF. Here the CDR3 DNA reads TGTGCCAGCAGTTACGGGCTTACCTACGAGCAGTACTTC.